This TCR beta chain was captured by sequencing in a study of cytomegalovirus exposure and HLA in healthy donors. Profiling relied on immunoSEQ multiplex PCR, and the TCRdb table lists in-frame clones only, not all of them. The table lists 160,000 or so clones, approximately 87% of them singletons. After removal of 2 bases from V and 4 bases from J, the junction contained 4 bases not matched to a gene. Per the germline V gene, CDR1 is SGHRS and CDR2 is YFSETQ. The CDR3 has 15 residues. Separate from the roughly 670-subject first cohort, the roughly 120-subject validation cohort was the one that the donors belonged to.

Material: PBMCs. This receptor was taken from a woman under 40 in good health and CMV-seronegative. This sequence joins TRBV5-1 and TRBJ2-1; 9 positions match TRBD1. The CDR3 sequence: CASSLRDRVYNEQFF. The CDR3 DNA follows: TGCGCCAGCAGCTTACGGGACAGGGTGTACAATGAGCAGTTCTTC.